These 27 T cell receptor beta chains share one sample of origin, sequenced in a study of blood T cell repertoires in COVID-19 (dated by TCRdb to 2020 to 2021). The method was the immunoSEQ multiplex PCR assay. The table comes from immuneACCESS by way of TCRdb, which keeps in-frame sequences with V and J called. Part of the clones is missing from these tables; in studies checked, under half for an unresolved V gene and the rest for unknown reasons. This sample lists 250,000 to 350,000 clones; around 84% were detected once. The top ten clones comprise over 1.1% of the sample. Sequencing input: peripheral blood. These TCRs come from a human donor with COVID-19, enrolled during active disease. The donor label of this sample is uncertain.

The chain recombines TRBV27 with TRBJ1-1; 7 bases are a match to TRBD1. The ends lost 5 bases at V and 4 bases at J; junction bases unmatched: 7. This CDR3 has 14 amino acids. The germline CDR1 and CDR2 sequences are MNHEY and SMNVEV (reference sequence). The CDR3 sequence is CASSSDRQGTEAFF. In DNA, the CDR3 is TGTGCCAGCAGTAGCGACCGACAGGGCACTGAAGCTTTCTTT.

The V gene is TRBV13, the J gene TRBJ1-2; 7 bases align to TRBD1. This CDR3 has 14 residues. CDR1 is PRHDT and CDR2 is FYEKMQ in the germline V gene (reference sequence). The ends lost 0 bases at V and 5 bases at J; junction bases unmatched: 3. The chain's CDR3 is CASSLGRGQYGYTF. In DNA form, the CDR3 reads TGTGCCAGCAGCTTAGGAAGGGGACAGTATGGCTACACCTTC.

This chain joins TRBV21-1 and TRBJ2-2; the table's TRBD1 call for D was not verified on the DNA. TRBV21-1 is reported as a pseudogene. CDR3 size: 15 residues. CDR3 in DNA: TGTGCCAGCAGCAGTCCGGGACAGGACACCGGGGAGCTGTTTTTT. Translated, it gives CASSSPGQDTGELFF.

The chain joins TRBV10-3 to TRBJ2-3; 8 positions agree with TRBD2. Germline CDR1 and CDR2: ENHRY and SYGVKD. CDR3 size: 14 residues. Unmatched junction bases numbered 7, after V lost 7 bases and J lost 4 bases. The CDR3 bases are TGTGCCATCAAGGCAGCGGGAGCGGCAGATACGCAGTATTTT. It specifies CAIKAAGAADTQYF.

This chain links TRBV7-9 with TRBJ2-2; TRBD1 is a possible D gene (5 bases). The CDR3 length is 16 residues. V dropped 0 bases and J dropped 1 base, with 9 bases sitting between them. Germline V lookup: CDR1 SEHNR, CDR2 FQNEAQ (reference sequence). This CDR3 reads CASSLARGLNTGELFF. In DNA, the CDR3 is TGTGCCAGCAGCTTAGCAAGGGGCTTGAACACCGGGGAGCTGTTTTTT.

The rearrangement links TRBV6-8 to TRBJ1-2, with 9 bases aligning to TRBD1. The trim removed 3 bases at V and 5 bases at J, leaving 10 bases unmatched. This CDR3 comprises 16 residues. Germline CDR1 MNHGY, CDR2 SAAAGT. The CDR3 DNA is TGTGCCAGCAGTTATCATCCGGGACAGGGTTTTTATGGCTACACCTTC. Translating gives CASSYHPGQGFYGYTF.

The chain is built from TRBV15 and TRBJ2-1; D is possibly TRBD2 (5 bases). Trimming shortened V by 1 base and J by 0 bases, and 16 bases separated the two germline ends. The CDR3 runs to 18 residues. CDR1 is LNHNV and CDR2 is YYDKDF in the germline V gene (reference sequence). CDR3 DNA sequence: TGTGCCACCAGCAGAGGATGGCTTGGGGAGAGCTCCTACAATGAGCAGTTCTTC. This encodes CATSRGWLGESSYNEQFF.

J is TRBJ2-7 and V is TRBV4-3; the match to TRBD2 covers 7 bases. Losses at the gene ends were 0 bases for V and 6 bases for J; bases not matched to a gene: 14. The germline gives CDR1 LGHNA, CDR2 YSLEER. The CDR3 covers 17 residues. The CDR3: CASSQEAGTPTVGEQYF. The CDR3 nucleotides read TGCGCCAGCAGCCAAGAAGCGGGGACTCCCACGGTTGGCGAGCAGTACTTC.

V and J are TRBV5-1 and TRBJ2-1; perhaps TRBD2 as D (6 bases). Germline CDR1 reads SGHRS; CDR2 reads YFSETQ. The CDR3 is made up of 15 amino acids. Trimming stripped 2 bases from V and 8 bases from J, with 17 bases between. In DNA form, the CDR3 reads TGCGCCAGCAGCTTAATAGGGGACTCGGGGCATGAGCAGTTCTTC. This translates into CASSLIGDSGHEQFF. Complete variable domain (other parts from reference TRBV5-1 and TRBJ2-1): KAGVTQTPRYLIKTRGQQVTLSCSPISGHRSVSWYQQTPGQGLQFLFEYFSETQRNKGNFPGRFSGRQFSNSRSEMNVSTLELGDSALYLCASSLIGDSGHEQFFGPGTRLTVL.

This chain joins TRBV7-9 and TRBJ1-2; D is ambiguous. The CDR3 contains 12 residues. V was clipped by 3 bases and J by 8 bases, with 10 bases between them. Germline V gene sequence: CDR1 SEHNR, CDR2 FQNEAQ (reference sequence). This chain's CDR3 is CASSLAGVGYTF. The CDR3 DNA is TGTGCCAGCAGCTTGGCCGGGGTGGGCTACACCTTC.

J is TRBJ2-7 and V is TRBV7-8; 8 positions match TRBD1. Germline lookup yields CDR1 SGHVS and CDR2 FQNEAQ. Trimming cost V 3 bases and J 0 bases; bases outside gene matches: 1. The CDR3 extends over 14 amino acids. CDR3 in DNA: TGTGCCAGCAGCTTCGGACAGGGCTCCTACGAGCAGTACTTC. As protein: CASSFGQGSYEQYF.

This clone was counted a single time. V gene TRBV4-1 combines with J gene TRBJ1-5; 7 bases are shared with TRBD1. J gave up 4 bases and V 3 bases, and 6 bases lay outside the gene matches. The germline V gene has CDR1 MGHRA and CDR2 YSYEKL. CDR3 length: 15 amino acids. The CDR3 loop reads CASSHLQGTNQPQHF. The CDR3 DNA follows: TGCGCCAGCAGCCATCTACAGGGGACGAATCAGCCCCAGCATTTT.

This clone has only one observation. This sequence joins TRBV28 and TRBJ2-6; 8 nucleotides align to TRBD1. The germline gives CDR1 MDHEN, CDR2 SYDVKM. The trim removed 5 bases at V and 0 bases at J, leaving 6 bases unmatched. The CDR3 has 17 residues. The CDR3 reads CASSGQGTYSGANVLTF. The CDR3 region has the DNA TGTGCCAGCAGTGGACAGGGCACCTACTCTGGGGCCAACGTCCTGACTTTC.

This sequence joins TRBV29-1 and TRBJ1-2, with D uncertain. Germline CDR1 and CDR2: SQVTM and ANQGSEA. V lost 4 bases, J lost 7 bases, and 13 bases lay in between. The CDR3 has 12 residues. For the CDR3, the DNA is TGCAGCGTTGCGGAGCCAGCTAGTGGCTACACCTTC. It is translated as CSVAEPASGYTF. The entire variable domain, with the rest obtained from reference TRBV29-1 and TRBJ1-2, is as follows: SAVISQKPSRDICQRGTSLTIQCQVDSQVTMMFWYRQQPGQSLTLIATANQGSEATYESGFVIDKFPISRPNLTFSTLTVSNMSPEDSSIYLCSVAEPASGYTFGSGTRLTVV.

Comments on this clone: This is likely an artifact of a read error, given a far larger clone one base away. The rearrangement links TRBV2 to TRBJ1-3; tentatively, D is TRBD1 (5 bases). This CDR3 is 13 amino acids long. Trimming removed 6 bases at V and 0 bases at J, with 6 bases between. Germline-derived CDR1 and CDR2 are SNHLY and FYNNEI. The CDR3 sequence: CASRDSSGNTIYF. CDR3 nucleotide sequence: TGTGCCAGCAGAGACAGCTCTGGAAACACCATATATTTT.

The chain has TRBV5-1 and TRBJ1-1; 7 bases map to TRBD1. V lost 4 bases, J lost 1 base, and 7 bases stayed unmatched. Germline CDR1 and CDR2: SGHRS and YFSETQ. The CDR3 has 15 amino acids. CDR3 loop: CASSPIRQGNTEAFF. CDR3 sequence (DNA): TGCGCCAGCAGCCCTATTAGACAGGGGAACACTGAAGCTTTCTTT. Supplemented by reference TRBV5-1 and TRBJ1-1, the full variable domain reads KAGVTQTPRYLIKTRGQQVTLSCSPISGHRSVSWYQQTPGQGLQFLFEYFSETQRNKGNFPGRFSGRQFSNSRSEMNVSTLELGDSALYLCASSPIRQGNTEAFFGQGTRLTVV.

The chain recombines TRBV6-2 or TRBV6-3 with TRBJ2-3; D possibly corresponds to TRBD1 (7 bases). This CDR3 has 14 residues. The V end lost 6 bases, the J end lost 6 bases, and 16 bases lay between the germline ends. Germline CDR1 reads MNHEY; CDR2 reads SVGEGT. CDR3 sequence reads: CASSERTGGDTQYF. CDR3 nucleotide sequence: TGTGCCAGCAGCGAAAGGACAGGAGGGGATACGCAGTATTTT.

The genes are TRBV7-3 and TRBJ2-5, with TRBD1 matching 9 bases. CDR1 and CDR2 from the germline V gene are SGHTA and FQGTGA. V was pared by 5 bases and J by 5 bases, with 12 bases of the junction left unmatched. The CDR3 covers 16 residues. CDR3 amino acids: CASSLRTGGYGETQYF. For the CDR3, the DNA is TGTGCCAGCAGCCTGCGAACAGGGGGCTACGGGGAGACCCAGTACTTC.

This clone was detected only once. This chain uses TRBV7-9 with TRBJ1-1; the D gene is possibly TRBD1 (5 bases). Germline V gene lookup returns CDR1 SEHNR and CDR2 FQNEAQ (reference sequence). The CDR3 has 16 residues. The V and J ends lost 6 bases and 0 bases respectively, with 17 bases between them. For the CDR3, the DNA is TGTGCCAGCAGAAAAACGGGGGGACCGATGAACACTGAAGCTTTCTTT. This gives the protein CASRKTGGPMNTEAFF.

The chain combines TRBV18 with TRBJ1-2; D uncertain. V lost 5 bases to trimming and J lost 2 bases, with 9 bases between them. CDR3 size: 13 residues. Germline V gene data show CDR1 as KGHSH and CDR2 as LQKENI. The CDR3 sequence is CASSISGNYGYTF. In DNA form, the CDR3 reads TGTGCCAGCTCAATTTCGGGGAACTATGGCTACACCTTC.

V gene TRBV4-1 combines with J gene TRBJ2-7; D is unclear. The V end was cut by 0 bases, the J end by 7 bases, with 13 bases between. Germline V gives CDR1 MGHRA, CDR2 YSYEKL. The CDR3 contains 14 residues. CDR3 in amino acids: CASSQESRVREQYF. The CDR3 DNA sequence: TGCGCCAGCAGCCAAGAGTCCCGCGTCCGGGAGCAGTACTTC.

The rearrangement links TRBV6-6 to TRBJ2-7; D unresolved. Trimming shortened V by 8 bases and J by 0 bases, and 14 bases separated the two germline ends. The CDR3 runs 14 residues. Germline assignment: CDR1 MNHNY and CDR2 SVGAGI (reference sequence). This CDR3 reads CASQAQASSYEQYF. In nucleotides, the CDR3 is TGTGCCAGCCAAGCCCAAGCAAGCTCCTACGAGCAGTACTTC.

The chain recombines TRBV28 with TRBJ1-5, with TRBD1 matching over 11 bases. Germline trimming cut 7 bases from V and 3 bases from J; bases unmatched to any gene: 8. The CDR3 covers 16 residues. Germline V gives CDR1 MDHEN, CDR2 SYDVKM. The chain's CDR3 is CASNPDRGLVNQPQHF. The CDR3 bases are TGTGCCAGCAACCCGGACAGGGGGCTGGTCAATCAGCCCCAGCATTTT.

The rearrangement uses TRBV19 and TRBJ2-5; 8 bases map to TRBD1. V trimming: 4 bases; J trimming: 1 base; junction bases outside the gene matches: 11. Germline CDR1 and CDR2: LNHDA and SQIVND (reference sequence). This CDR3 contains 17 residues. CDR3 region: CASSKGLGQGLQETQYF. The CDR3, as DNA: TGTGCCAGTAGTAAGGGACTCGGACAGGGCCTCCAAGAGACCCAGTACTTC.

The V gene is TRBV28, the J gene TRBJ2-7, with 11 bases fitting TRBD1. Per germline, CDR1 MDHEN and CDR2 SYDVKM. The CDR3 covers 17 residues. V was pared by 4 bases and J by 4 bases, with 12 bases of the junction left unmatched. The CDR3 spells CASSSRDRGVVSYEQYF. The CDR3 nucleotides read TGTGCCAGCAGTTCCCGGGACAGGGGGGTAGTTTCGTACGAGCAGTACTTC.

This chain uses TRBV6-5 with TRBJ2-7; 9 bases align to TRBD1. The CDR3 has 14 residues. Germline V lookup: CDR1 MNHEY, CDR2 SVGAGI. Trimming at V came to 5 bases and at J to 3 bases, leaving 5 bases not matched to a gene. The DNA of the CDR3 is TGTGCCAGCAGTCCTCGACAGGGGGACTACGAGCAGTACTTC. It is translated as CASSPRQGDYEQYF.

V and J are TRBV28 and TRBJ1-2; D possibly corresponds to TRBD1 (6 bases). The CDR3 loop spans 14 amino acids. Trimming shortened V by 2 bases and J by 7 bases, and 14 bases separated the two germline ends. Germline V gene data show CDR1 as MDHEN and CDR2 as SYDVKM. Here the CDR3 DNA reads TGTGCCAGCAGTTTACTGGGGGCCACGGGTGGCTACACCTTC. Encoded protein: CASSLLGATGGYTF.